This T cell receptor (beta chain) was sequenced during a study of identical twins. Study-wide findings and caveats: Abundant cord blood beta clonotypes carried fewer insertions; memory repertoires showed none. In monozygotic twins, models underestimated the sharing of out-of-frame TCR alpha.

There were only healthy Caucasians among the donors. Worth noting for this clonotype: As yet, its antigen is unknown.

cDNA carried unique molecular identifiers, and a universal primer site was added by template switching. One entry per CDR3 protein results from TCRdb running MiXCR on the 5' RACE reads. The data show 1.5 million to 2 million distinct CDR3 sequences, less than 40% seen once. The specimen was cord blood. The clonotype comes from a newborn girl in good health.

The CDR3 bases are TGTGCCAGCAGTCCCCCCCCGGGGGCAGATACGCAGTATTTT. Protein: CASSPPPGADTQYF. The chain recombines TRBV27 with TRBJ2-3, with D maybe TRBD2 (6 bases). V was pared by 5 bases and J by 4 bases, with 13 bases between. The CDR3 consists of 14 residues. Germline CDR1 and CDR2: MNHEY and SMNVEV (reference sequence).